The 26 T cell receptor beta chains listed next were all sequenced from one sample in a study of T-cell memory formation after mild COVID-19. TCRdb re-called the 5' RACE reads with MiXCR, one entry per CDR3 protein. The data show a few hundred thousand distinct CDR3 sequences, with about 15% seen just once and under 25% held by the top ten. Sequencing was carried out using PBMCs or a T cell subset sorted from them (not recorded which). The receptors were sampled from a man between 18 and 35 years old who had mild COVID-19 (a few samples of this study predate the infection). Cell type and time point are not known.

V and J are TRBV4-2 and TRBJ1-5, with TRBD1 identical over 11 bases. The CDR3 runs to 16 residues. CDR1 is LGHNA, CDR2 YNFKEQ, per germline. V gave up 3 bases and J gave up 6 bases; unmatched junction bases: 7. The CDR3 bases are TGTGCCAGCAGCCAGGGCTGGGACAGGGGGGGTCAGCCCCAGCATTTT. Translated: CASSQGWDRGGQPQHF.

There are many counts of this clonotype. The chain joins TRBV24-1 to TRBJ2-7; a weak D match, TRBD1 (6 bases). With 0 bases removed from V and 3 bases from J, the gap between germline ends came to 14 bases. There are 16 residues in the CDR3. Germline CDR1 is KGHDR and CDR2 is SFDVKD. The CDR3 spells CATSDLRPQGYYEQYV. The CDR3 nucleotides read TGTGCCACCAGTGATTTGCGCCCACAGGGATACTACGAGCAGTACGTC.

This clonotype was observed a handful of times. The J gene is TRBJ1-1, the V gene TRBV6-5; 8 nucleotides agree with TRBD1. J lost 2 bases, V lost 4 bases, and 9 bases had no gene match. The CDR3 runs 16 residues. Germline-derived CDR1 and CDR2 are MNHEY and SVGAGI. CDR3 sequence reads: CASSSLGQGQNTEAFF. CDR3 nucleotide sequence: TGTGCCAGCAGTTCCTTAGGACAGGGTCAAAACACTGAAGCTTTCTTT.

This clonotype was counted only a few times. The CDR3: CASSLAVGRLYEQYF. The CDR3 coding sequence is TGCGCCAGCAGCTTGGCCGTGGGAAGACTCTACGAGCAGTACTTC. The chain uses TRBV5-1 and TRBJ2-7; D not resolved. V was shortened by 0 bases and J by 3 bases, with 13 bases between the two germline ends. The CDR3 is 15 residues long. CDR1 and CDR2 (germline): SGHRS, YFSETQ. Combining the CDR3 with reference TRBV5-1 and TRBJ2-7 gives the whole variable domain KAGVTQTPRYLIKTRGQQVTLSCSPISGHRSVSWYQQTPGQGLQFLFEYFSETQRNKGNFPGRFSGRQFSNSRSEMNVSTLELGDSALYLCASSLAVGRLYEQYFGPGTRLTVT.

The J gene is TRBJ1-2, the V gene TRBV2; D ambiguous. V gave up 6 bases and J gave up 9 bases, with 11 bases separating them. The CDR3 extends over 11 amino acids. Germline-derived CDR1 and CDR2 are SNHLY and FYNNEI. CDR3: CASRQLSSYTF. The CDR3 bases are TGTGCCAGCAGGCAGCTTTCAAGCTACACCTTC.

The rearrangement uses TRBV12-3 or TRBV12-4 and TRBJ1-5; possibly TRBD1 for D (6 bases). V lost 4 bases, J lost 7 bases, and 17 bases lay in between. The CDR3 extends over 15 amino acids. The CDR3 reads CASSSLTRGGQPQHF. CDR3 nucleotides: TGTGCCAGCAGTTCCCTTACCAGGGGTGGGCAGCCCCAGCATTTT.

The chain is built from TRBV2 and TRBJ1-2, with 8 bases that match TRBD1. CDR1 and CDR2 from the germline V gene are SNHLY and FYNNEI. V lost 0 bases to trimming and J lost 8 bases; unmatched junction nucleotides: 8. The CDR3 is 15 residues long. The CDR3 protein is CASSEALWTGTGYTF. The CDR3 DNA is TGTGCCAGCAGTGAAGCATTGTGGACAGGGACGGGCTACACCTTC.

This clonotype was seen a handful of times. This sequence joins TRBV19 and TRBJ1-2; a weak D match, TRBD1 (6 bases). The CDR3 is 14 residues long. V lost 1 base and J lost 3, with 9 bases in between. Germline CDR1 reads LNHDA; CDR2 reads SQIVND (reference sequence). This CDR3 is CASSIGGRDYGYTF. The CDR3 coding sequence is TGTGCCAGTAGTATAGGGGGGCGCGACTATGGCTACACCTTC.

This clonotype was found a few times. This chain links TRBV4-3 with TRBJ1-6; TRBD1 matches 7 bases. The CDR3 sequence is 14 residues long. Looked up from germline, CDR1 is LGHNA and CDR2 is YSLEER. V was clipped by 4 bases and J by 5 bases; unmatched bases: 2. CDR3 bases: TGCGCCAGCAGCCGTGACAGGGATAATTCACCCCTCCACTTT. Encoded protein: CASSRDRDNSPLHF.

In this sample, this clonotype turned up a few times. This sequence joins TRBV7-3 and TRBJ2-2; D assignment may be TRBD1 or TRBD2 (5 bases each). The CDR3 runs 14 residues. Germline V CDR1 and CDR2: SGHTA, FQGTGA. V was trimmed by 2 bases and J by 7 bases, leaving 11 bases between them. The chain's CDR3 is CASSLYGGYGELFF. The CDR3 region has the DNA TGTGCCAGCAGCTTATATGGGGGTTACGGGGAGCTGTTTTTT. Based on the CDR3 plus reference TRBV7-3 and TRBJ2-2, the full variable domain is GAGVSQTPSNKVTEKGKYVELRCDPISGHTALYWYRQSLGQGPEFLIYFQGTGAADDSGLPNDRFFAVRPEGSVSTLKIQRTERGDSAVYLCASSLYGGYGELFFGEGSRLTVL.

This chain uses TRBV5-1 with TRBJ2-7; 7 bases agree with TRBD2. Germline V gene sequence: CDR1 SGHRS, CDR2 YFSETQ. CDR3 length equals 16 residues. Trimming cost V 7 bases and J 0 bases; bases outside gene matches: 13. As DNA, the CDR3 is TGCGCCAGCTTCGGGAGGCCCCTATTCAGCTCCTACGAGCAGTACGTC. It encodes CASFGRPLFSSYEQYV.

The chain joins TRBV2 to TRBJ2-7; D unresolved. This CDR3 has 15 residues. Germline loops: CDR1 SNHLY, CDR2 FYNNEI. V was trimmed by 4 bases and J by 0 bases, leaving 13 bases between them. The chain's CDR3 is CASSGEARSSYEQYF. The DNA for the CDR3 is TGTGCCAGCAGTGGAGAGGCCCGGAGCTCCTACGAGCAGTACTTC.

The genes are TRBV7-9 and TRBJ1-6; D remains unclear. The CDR3 is 13 residues long. Trimming removed 5 bases at V and 9 bases at J, with 11 bases between. The germline V gene encodes CDR1 SEHNR and CDR2 FQNEAQ (reference sequence). CDR3: CASSPTSGSPLHF. CDR3 bases: TGTGCCAGCAGCCCCACATCCGGTTCACCCCTCCACTTT.

This clonotype has just a few counts. The CDR3 region has the DNA TGTGCCAGCAGCCGCTTCAGTGGCGATACGCAGTATTTT. It codes for CASSRFSGDTQYF. The rearrangement links TRBV21-1 to TRBJ2-3. TRBV21-1 represents a pseudogene. The CDR3 consists of 13 residues.

The rearrangement links TRBV5-1 to TRBJ2-3, with 9 bases matching TRBD2. Germline CDR1 is SGHRS and CDR2 is YFSETQ. The J segment lost 5 bases and the V segment lost 4 bases, leaving 11 bases of the junction unmatched. The CDR3 has 16 residues. CDR3 nucleotide sequence: TGCGCCAGCAGCGTAGATTTAGCGGGGGAGGTAGATACGCAGTATTTT. Its protein is CASSVDLAGEVDTQYF.

This chain connects TRBV4-2 to TRBJ2-1; 14 nucleotides agree with TRBD2. Germline lookup yields CDR1 LGHNA and CDR2 YNFKEQ. The V and J ends lost 4 bases and 8 bases, in that order; junction bases with no gene match: 10. The CDR3 loop spans 17 amino acids. CDR3 sequence (DNA): TGTGCCAGCAGCCTGGGACTAGCGGGGGACGGCGGCGATGAGCAGTTCTTC. The encoded protein is CASSLGLAGDGGDEQFF.

This clonotype has just a few counts. J is TRBJ2-5 and V is TRBV20-1; 8 bases are shared with TRBD2. V lost 4 bases to trimming and J lost 0 bases; unmatched junction nucleotides: 7. This CDR3 region has 15 residues. Germline V gene lookup returns CDR1 DFQATT and CDR2 SNEGSKA (reference sequence). In nucleotides, the CDR3 is TGCAGTGCTACCGTCGGGACTAGTTACCAAGAGACCCAGTACTTC. Translated, it gives CSATVGTSYQETQYF.

The chain employs TRBV5-1 and TRBJ2-5; 13 bases agree with TRBD2. Germline CDR1 and CDR2: SGHRS and YFSETQ. This CDR3 comprises 17 residues. Trimming cost V 7 bases and J 5 bases; bases outside gene matches: 14. The CDR3 sequence is CASFSRTSGGVSETQYF. The CDR3, as DNA: TGCGCCAGCTTCTCCAGGACTAGCGGGGGAGTAAGCGAGACCCAGTACTTC.

The gene calls are TRBV7-2 and TRBJ2-7; TRBD1 is a possible D gene (5 bases). The CDR3 consists of 14 residues. Germline V gives CDR1 SGHTA, CDR2 FQGNSA. V lost 1 base, J lost 0 bases, and 7 bases lay in between. The CDR3 reads CASSLEQGSYEQYV. The CDR3 DNA follows: TGTGCCAGCAGCTTAGAGCAGGGCTCCTACGAGCAGTACGTC.

The gene calls are TRBV15 and TRBJ1-6; D is unresolved. This CDR3 has 15 residues. The V gene lost 0 bases and the J gene lost 9 bases, with 12 bases spanning the gap. Germline CDR1 is LNHNV and CDR2 is YYDKDF (reference sequence). The DNA of the CDR3 is TGTGCCACCAGCAGAGATAGAGACCCTAGTTCACCCCTCCACTTT. It translates to CATSRDRDPSSPLHF.

This clonotype was recorded a few times. The chain combines TRBV5-1 with TRBJ1-1, with D maybe TRBD1 (6 bases). CDR3 length equals 15 residues. In germline, CDR1 is SGHRS, CDR2 YFSETQ. Trimming pared 1 base from V and 3 bases from J, leaving 13 bases between. The CDR3 reads CASSLRGSLDTEAFF. The CDR3 DNA reads as TGCGCCAGCAGCTTGAGGGGGTCTTTGGACACTGAAGCTTTCTTT.

The chain combines TRBV23-1 with TRBJ2-2, with D uncertain. TRBV23-1 is an ORF, and what it does is uncertain. CDR3 size: 13 residues. Trimming left V 1 base short and J 7 bases short, with 7 bases between. The CDR3 DNA reads as TGCGCCAGCAGTCAATGTGGTTACGGGGAGCTGTTTTTT. It encodes CASSQCGYGELFF.

This clonotype was observed a handful of times. V gene TRBV12-3 or TRBV12-4 combines with J gene TRBJ2-7; D is unclear. CDR3 length equals 11 residues. V lost 3 bases and J lost 4, with 4 bases in between. The CDR3 reads CASSFGYEQYV. The DNA of the CDR3 is TGTGCCAGCAGTTTTGGTTACGAGCAGTACGTC.

This clonotype was seen at least ten times. DNA for the CDR3: TGTGCCAGCAGTGAGGGTAATTGGAACACTGAAGCTTTCTTT. As protein: CASSEGNWNTEAFF. The rearrangement links TRBV12-3 or TRBV12-4 to TRBJ1-1; D not resolved. Trimming stripped 5 bases from V and 1 base from J, with 11 bases between. This CDR3 has 14 amino acids.

This clonotype was counted a few times. This rearrangement joins TRBV11-2 to TRBJ2-5; 7 bases map to TRBD1. There are 14 residues in the CDR3. The germline CDR1 and CDR2 sequences are SGHAT and FQNNGV. The J segment lost 5 bases and the V segment lost 5 bases, leaving 8 bases of the junction unmatched. The CDR3 loop is CASSEDRFQETQYF. In DNA form, the CDR3 reads TGTGCCAGCAGCGAGGACAGGTTTCAGGAGACCCAGTACTTC.

This clonotype has a handful of counts. This chain connects TRBV7-3 to TRBJ1-3; TRBD1 aligns across 11 bases. The CDR3 is 16 residues long. The ends lost 5 bases at V and 8 bases at J; junction bases unmatched: 11. The V gene's germline CDR1 is SGHTA and CDR2 FQGTGA. The CDR3 region has the DNA TGTGCCAGCAGCCCGTCGGGGGGACAGGGGGTGGACACCATATATTTT. Residues: CASSPSGGQGVDTIYF.